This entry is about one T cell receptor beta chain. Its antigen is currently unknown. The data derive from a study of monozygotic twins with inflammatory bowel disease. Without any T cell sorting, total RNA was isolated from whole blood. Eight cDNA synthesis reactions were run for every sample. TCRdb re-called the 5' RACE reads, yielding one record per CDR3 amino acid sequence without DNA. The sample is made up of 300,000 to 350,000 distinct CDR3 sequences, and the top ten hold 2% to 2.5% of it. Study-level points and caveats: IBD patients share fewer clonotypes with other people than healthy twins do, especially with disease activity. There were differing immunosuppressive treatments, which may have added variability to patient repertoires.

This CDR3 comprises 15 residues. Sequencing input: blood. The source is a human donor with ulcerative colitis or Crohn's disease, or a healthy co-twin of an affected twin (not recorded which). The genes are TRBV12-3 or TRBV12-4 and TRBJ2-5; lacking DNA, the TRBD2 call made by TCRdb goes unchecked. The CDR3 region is CASRLLAGDQETQYF.